This T cell receptor (beta chain) stems from a study of T cells after somatic rescue of genetic block. Germline values: CDR1 SGHRS, CDR2 YFSETQ. V shed 3 bases, J shed 4 bases, and the junction held 16 bases outside the gene matches. The CDR3 runs 20 residues. Sequenced by immunoSEQ multiplex PCR; TCRdb stores in-frame clones only, minus some. The sample comprises fewer than 15,000 clones, roughly two thirds of which are singletons, and more than 13% rests with the top ten. Source material: peripheral blood mononuclear cells (PBMCs). This TCR was sampled from a boy younger than 18. This chain connects TRBV5-1 to TRBJ2-2, with TRBD1 matching over 12 bases. The CDR3 protein is CASSWIPGQGAPSATGELFF. The CDR3 nucleotides are TGCGCCAGCAGCTGGATCCCGGGACAGGGGGCTCCCTCAGCCACCGGGGAGCTGTTTTTT. The whole variable domain, remainder taken from reference TRBV5-1 and TRBJ2-2, is KAGVTQTPRYLIKTRGQQVTLSCSPISGHRSVSWYQQTPGQGLQFLFEYFSETQRNKGNFPGRFSGRQFSNSRSEMNVSTLELGDSALYLCASSWIPGQGAPSATGELFFGEGSRLTVL.